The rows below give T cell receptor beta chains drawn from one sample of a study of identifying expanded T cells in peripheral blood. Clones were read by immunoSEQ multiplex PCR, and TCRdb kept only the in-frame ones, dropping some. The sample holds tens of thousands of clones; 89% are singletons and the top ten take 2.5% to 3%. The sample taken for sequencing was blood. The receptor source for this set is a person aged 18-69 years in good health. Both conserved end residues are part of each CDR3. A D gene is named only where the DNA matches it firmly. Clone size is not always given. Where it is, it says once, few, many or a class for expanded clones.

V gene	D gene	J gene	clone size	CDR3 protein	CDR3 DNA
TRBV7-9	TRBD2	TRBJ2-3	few	CASGTSGNTDTQYF	TGTGCCAGCGGAACTAGCGGAAACACAGATACGCAGTATTTT
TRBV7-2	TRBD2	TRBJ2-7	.	CASSLDLAGAPGYEQYF	TGTGCCAGCAGCTTAGACCTAGCGGGGGCCCCCGGTTACGAGCAGTACTTC
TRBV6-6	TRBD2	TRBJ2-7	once	CASSYLKAGGTYEQYF	TGTGCCAGCAGTTACCTTAAAGCGGGAGGCACCTACGAGCAGTACTTC
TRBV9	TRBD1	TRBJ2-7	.	CASSVASGTETYEQYF	TGTGCCAGCAGCGTGGCATCCGGGACAGAGACCTACGAGCAGTACTTC
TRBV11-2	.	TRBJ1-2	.	CASSPDNNYGYTF	TGTGCCAGCAGCCCAGACAACAACTATGGCTACACCTTC
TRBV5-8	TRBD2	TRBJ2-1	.	CASSLGTSGRAKFF	TGTGCCAGCAGCCTCGGGACTAGCGGGAGGGCGAAGTTCTTC
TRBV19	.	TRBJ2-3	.	CASSIVGGVPTDTQYF	TGTGCCAGTAGTATAGTTGGCGGGGTCCCCACAGATACGCAGTATTTT
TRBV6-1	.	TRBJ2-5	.	CASSDGLGVGETQYF	TGTGCCAGCAGTGATGGCTTAGGGGTGGGAGAGACCCAGTACTTC
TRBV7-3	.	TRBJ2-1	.	CASSLGLNNEQFF	TGTGCCAGCAGCTTAGGGCTAAACAATGAGCAGTTCTTC
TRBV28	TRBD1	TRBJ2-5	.	CASSTPGQGVETQYF	TGTGCCAGCAGTACGCCGGGACAGGGGGTTGAGACCCAGTACTTC
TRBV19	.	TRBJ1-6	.	CASSARVGNSPLHF	TGTGCCAGTAGTGCCCGGGTCGGTAATTCACCCCTCCACTTT
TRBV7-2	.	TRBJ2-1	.	CASSRIRVLSGNEQFF	TGTGCCAGCAGTCGTATCAGGGTTCTAAGTGGCAATGAGCAGTTCTTC
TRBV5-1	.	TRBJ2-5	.	CASSRTRQETQYF	TGCGCCAGCAGCCGGACGCGACAAGAGACCCAGTACTTC
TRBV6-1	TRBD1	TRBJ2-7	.	CASSEGQLSSYEQYF	TGTGCCAGCAGTGAGGGACAGCTATCATCCTACGAGCAGTACTTC
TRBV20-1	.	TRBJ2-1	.	CSASRGLEQFF	TGCAGTGCGAGTCGTGGACTAGAGCAGTTCTTC
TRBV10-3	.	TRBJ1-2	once	CAISESTPRDTIYGYTF	TGTGCCATCAGTGAGTCGACCCCCCGGGACACAATCTATGGCTACACCTTC
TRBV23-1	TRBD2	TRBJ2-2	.	CASSQPCGGDRTMRANTGELFF	TGCGCCAGCAGTCAACCCTGCGGGGGGGATAGGACTATGCGAGCGAACACCGGGGAGCTGTTTTTT
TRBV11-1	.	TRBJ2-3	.	CASSKNGEFTDTQYF	TGTGCCAGCAGCAAGAATGGGGAATTCACAGATACGCAGTATTTT
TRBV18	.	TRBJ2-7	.	CASSPTGAGYEQYF	TGTGCCAGCTCACCCACAGGGGCGGGGTACGAGCAGTACTTC
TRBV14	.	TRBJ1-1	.	CASSQDHRVPGAFF	TGTGCCAGCAGCCAAGACCACAGGGTACCGGGGGCTTTCTTT
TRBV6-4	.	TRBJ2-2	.	CASSDSRHSTGELFF	TGTGCCAGCAGTGACTCGAGACACAGCACCGGGGAGCTGTTTTTT
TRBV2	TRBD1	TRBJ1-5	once	CASRGQPNQPQHF	TGTGCCAGCAGGGGACAGCCGAATCAGCCCCAGCATTTT
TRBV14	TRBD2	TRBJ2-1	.	CASSLRLAGGSGEQFF	TGTGCCAGCAGCCTGAGACTAGCGGGAGGGTCCGGCGAGCAGTTCTTC
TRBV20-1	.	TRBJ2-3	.	CSANELDTQYF	TGCAGTGCTAATGAATTAGATACGCAGTATTTT
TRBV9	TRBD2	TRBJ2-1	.	CASSVGGTINEQFF	TGTGCCAGCAGCGTAGGCGGGACTATAAATGAGCAGTTCTTC
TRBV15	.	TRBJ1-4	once	CATSRATGSTNEKLFF	TGTGCCACCAGCAGGGCTACAGGGTCAACTAATGAAAAACTGTTTTTT
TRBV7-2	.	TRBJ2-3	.	CASSLSLADTQYF	TGTGCCAGCAGCTTAAGCCTAGCAGATACGCAGTATTTT
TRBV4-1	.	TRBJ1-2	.	CASSQSRLGLGNGYTF	TGCGCCAGCAGCCAATCCCGCCTGGGGTTGGGGAATGGCTACACCTTC
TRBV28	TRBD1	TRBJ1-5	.	CASSLGQGSNQPQHF	TGTGCCAGCAGCCTTGGACAGGGAAGCAATCAGCCCCAGCATTTT
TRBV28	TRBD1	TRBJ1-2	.	CASSIWGDRGDSGTF	TGTGCCAGCAGCATTTGGGGGGACAGGGGGGACTCAGGGACCTTC
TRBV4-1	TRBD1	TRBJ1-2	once	CASSPGQGTQLFYYGYTF	TGCGCCAGCAGCCCCGGACAGGGCACCCAGCTCTTCTACTATGGCTACACCTTC
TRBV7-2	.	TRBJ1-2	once	CASASGAPSGSHTF	TGTGCCAGCGCTTCGGGGGCGCCAAGCGGCTCTCACACCTTC
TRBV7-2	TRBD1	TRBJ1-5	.	CASSSGGPGNQPQHF	TGTGCCAGCAGCTCAGGGGGCCCAGGGAATCAGCCCCAGCATTTT
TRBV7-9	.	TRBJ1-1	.	CASSLETTEAFF	TGTGCCAGCAGCTTAGAGACCACTGAAGCTTTCTTT
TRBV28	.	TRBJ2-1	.	CASSSPLAVVKVEQFF	TGTGCCAGCAGTTCCCCGTTAGCGGTCGTCAAGGTCGAGCAGTTCTTC
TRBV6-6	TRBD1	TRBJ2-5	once	CASSPQSKGAYF	TGTGCCAGCAGTCCGCAGAGTAAGGGGGCGTACTTC
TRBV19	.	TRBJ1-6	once	CASSSPGGSPLHF	TGTGCCAGTAGTTCCCCTGGAGGTTCACCCCTCCACTTT
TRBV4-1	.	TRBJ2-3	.	CASSHPGARAQHPGADTQYF	TGCGCCAGCAGCCATCCCGGCGCCCGGGCCCAGCACCCCGGGGCAGATACGCAGTATTTT
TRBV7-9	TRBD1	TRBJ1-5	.	CASSLGQGENQPQHF	TGTGCCAGCAGCCTGGGACAGGGGGAGAACCAGCCCCAGCATTTT
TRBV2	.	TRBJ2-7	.	CASSLEYEQYF	TGTGCCAGCAGTCTTGAATACGAGCAGTACTTC
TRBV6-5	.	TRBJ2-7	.	CASSRGYEQYF	TGTGCCAGCAGCCGGGGATACGAGCAGTACTTC